This TCR beta chain was sequenced during a study of Ad26.COV2.S vaccination and SARS-CoV-2 variants. J lost 1 base, V lost 6 bases, and 11 bases had no gene match. The CDR3 spans 16 residues. The germline V gene encodes CDR1 SGHTA and CDR2 FQGNSA. Described treatment: some 20 received Ad26.COV2.S at low or high dose, single or two shots; about 5 received placebo; per-sample allocation not given. Sampling was performed 63 days after the first vaccine or placebo injection. Only in-frame clones appear in the TCRdb table, and some are missing; sequencing was by immunoSEQ multiplex PCR. Here the sample spans hundreds of thousands of clones, 89% being singletons.

The source is a person aged 18 to 65 who received the Ad26.COV2.S COVID-19 vaccine or a placebo. The rearrangement uses TRBV7-2 and TRBJ1-1; TRBD1 aligns across 7 bases. The specimen comprised peripheral blood, sampled in a trial of Ad26.COV2.S vaccine versus placebo. CDR3: CASRGDRGVSNTEAFF. The CDR3, as DNA: TGTGCCAGCAGGGGGGACAGAGGGGTGTCGAACACTGAAGCTTTCTTT.